This TCR beta chain was obtained from a study of T cell responses to AZD1222 COVID-19 vaccine. The study's findings and limits: Among vaccine-associated CD4 TCRs, coverage spanned spike, with dominance at 160-218 and 743-854.

Method: immunoSEQ multiplex PCR; TCRdb's copy keeps in-frame clones and lacks some. The sample lists more than 150,000 clones; 87% were seen once. The CDR3 is 15 residues long. With 5 bases clipped from V and 6 bases from J, the junction kept 11 bases outside the gene matches. Germline values: CDR1 MNHNY, CDR2 SVGAGI (reference sequence). On this clone itself: Its antigen remains unidentified.

J is TRBJ2-7 and V is TRBV6-6; TRBD1 matches 9 bases. The origin of this receptor is an adult in good health. Sequencing used peripheral blood, obtained on day 0 of MenACWY control vaccination. CDR3: CASSDTGTGFVEQYF. The CDR3 DNA sequence: TGTGCCAGCAGTGATACCGGGACAGGGTTTGTCGAGCAGTACTTC.